This TCR beta chain was captured in a study of cytomegalovirus exposure and HLA in healthy donors. This table comes from immunoSEQ multiplex PCR, and its TCRdb copy is limited to in-frame clones, with some not included. Among roughly 120,000 clones listed, 70% to 90% were seen once. This CDR3 has 13 residues. CDR1 LNHDA and CDR2 SQIVND come from the germline V gene (reference sequence). J gave up 6 bases and V 6 bases, and 7 bases lay outside the gene matches. The sequencing input was PBMCs. The source of this sequence is a woman aged 25 to 39 in good health and CMV-seronegative. The genes are TRBV19 and TRBJ1-1, with TRBD1 matching 7 bases. CDR3 DNA: TGTGCCAGTAGGGCCGCAACAGGGGCTGAAGCTTTCTTT. Translating gives CASRAATGAEAFF.